This T cell receptor beta chain was captured by sequencing in a study of blood T cell repertoires in COVID-19. Study at large: Researchers got acute and convalescent COVID-19 samples from the United States, Italy and Spain. In each case, the material was cDNA or gDNA derived from T cells, B-cell-depleted T cells, or PBMCs.

The CDR3 has 11 residues. V was clipped by 6 bases and J by 8 bases, with 10 bases between them. Germline values: CDR1 MGHDK, CDR2 SYGVNS. Per the original methods: Amplifying reference gene primers gave estimates of nucleated cell counts. Libraries were prepared by immunoSEQ multiplex PCR; TCRdb keeps only in-frame clonotypes and omits some of them. V and J calls and clone size are copied from that table; D and trimming were computed from the DNA. The sample shows tens of thousands of clones, roughly nine tenths of them seen only once. The sequenced material came from peripheral blood. The J gene is TRBJ1-2, the V gene TRBV25-1; D is unclear. The TCR sequence derives from a human donor in a cohort sampled during active COVID-19. The chain's CDR3 is CASSTSWGYTF. The CDR3 nucleotides read TGTGCCAGCAGCACATCGTGGGGCTACACCTTC.